This TCR beta chain was recovered during a study of T-cell reconstitution after alpha-beta-depleted transplantation in children. Points from the study as a whole: It was reported that alpha-beta T cells came from several hundred expanded graft clones (about two months after transplant).

This sample's TCRbeta library carried unique molecular identifier barcodes. TCRdb re-analysed the PCR reads in MiXCR, keeping a single row per CDR3 protein. Among nearly 200,000 distinct CDR3 sequences listed, about 6% were seen once. This clonotype appeared many times. The antigen is unknown. CDR3 size: 12 residues. Deletions cut 4 bases from V and 8 bases from J, with 10 bases between. From germline, CDR1 is SGHRS and CDR2 YFSETQ. The sequences come from PBMCs, collected before TCRalphabeta/CD19-depleted stem cell transplant. This TCR was sampled from a girl less than two years old with combined immunodeficiency, due to receive a stem cell transplant. The genes are TRBV5-1 and TRBJ2-1; D not certain. The CDR3 sequence is CASSVFPHEQFF. The CDR3 DNA is TGCGCCAGCAGCGTTTTCCCCCATGAGCAGTTCTTC.